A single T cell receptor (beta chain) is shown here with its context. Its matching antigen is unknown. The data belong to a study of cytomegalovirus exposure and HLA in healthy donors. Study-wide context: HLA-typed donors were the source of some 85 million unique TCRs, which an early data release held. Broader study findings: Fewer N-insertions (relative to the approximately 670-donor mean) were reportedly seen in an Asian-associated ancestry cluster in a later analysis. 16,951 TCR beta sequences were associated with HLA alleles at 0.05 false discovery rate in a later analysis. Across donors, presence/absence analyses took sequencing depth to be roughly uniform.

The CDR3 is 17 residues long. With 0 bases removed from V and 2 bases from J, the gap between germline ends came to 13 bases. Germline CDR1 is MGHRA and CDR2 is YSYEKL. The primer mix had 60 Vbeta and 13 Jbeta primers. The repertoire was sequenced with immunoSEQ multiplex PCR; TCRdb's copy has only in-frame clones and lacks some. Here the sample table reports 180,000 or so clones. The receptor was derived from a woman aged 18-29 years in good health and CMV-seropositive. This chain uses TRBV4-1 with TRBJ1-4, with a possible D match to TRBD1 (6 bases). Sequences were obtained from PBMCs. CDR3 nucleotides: TGCGCCAGCAGCCAAGATGGCGTGGGGGCCACTAATGAAAAACTGTTTTTT. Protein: CASSQDGVGATNEKLFF.